The TCR beta chain under discussion was sequenced for a study of post-analysis software for immune sequencing data (dated by TCRdb to the mid-2010s). For the wider study: Recorded disease courses included relapsing-remitting, secondary progressive and progressive-relapsing multiple sclerosis, with some patients lacking subtype annotation. Patient repertoires were compared against roughly 10 previously published healthy control repertoires from donors aged 6 to 25 years. A subset of samples was prepared in parallel using single-end sample barcoding, then pooled and co-amplified after Illumina adapter ligation. Results and caveats for the whole study, not just this receptor: The multiple sclerosis patient group was slightly younger than the control group. Patients showed significantly higher frequencies than controls for a handful of TRBV segments, among them TRBV5-6, TRBV5-1 and TRBV20-1. Direct clustering with F measure showed strong co-clustering of samples prepared in the same batch, prompting a batch-effect correction. Normalized Chao1 diversity was significantly lower in multiple sclerosis patients than controls, suggesting substantial peripheral T-cell clonal expansion.

This clonotype was counted only a few times. Its antigen is unknown. No quality values exist for individual bases; no much larger clone is one base distant. The CDR1 and CDR2 encoded by the germline V gene (reference sequence) are DFQATT and SNEGSKA. Spanning cysteine to phenylalanine, the CDR3 consists of 15 amino acids. Just CDR3 DNA is preserved here, 45 bases in frame from base 1. Unmatched junction bases come to 9, with V trimmed by 5 bases and J by 2 bases. TCR beta repertoires were profiled from peripheral blood of more than ten young patients with multiple sclerosis to demonstrate the VDJtools post-analysis software. The multiple sclerosis patients were children and adolescents between roughly 6 and 15 years of age. Receptor libraries were prepared by PCR. The instrument was an Illumina HiSeq 2500. Unique molecular identifiers were incorporated into TCR beta cDNA libraries to reduce PCR and sequencing biases. Every 1 to 10 million input T cells yielded some 500,000 cDNA molecules, meaning each molecule approximated one T cell. Patient libraries were prepared and sequenced with the same protocol used for the earlier healthy control dataset. Within a given batch, samples were prepared together, multiplexed and sequenced on the same HiSeq lane. As for how the authors treated the data: Raw barcoded reads were processed with MIGEC, discarding single-read molecular identifier groups before consensus assembly and CDR3 extraction. VDJtools was used for post-analysis of the clonotype tables, with diversity normalized by down-sampling every dataset to the smallest sample size. In repertoire overlap clustering, CDR3 amino acid sequences, but not nucleotide sequences, were matched to correct batch-related cross-sample contamination. The public sequencing data were trimmed at Q25 with fastp and processed into clonotypes with MiXCR by TCRdb, which kept only in-frame beta chains. Records with the same CDR3 protein are collapsed into one entry carrying the most frequent genes and DNA. TCRdb assigned the V and J calls; the authors' analysis was not used. The sample data list approximately 180,000 distinct CDR3 sequences, and approximately 30% of these were observed just once. Approximately 1.5% of the sample belongs to the ten largest clones.

Recombination joined TRBV20-1 with TRBJ2-3; 8 middle bases align to TRBD2. Material: blood. This sequence originates from a girl under 18 with multiple sclerosis. The CDR3 amino acid sequence is: CSAFIAGLITDTQYF. In nucleotide form, the sequence is TGCAGTGCTTTCATAGCGGGGCTTATCACAGATACGCAGTATTTT.